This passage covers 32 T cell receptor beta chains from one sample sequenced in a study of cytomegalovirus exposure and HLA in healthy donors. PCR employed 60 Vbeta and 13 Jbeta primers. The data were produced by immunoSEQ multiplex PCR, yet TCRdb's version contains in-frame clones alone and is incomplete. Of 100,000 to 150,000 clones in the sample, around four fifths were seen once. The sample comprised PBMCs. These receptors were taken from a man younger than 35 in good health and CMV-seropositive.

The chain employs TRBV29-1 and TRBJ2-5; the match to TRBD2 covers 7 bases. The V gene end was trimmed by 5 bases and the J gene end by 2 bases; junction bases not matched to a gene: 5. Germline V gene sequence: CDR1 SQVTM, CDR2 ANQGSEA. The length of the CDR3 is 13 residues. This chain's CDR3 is CSVPGTKQETQYF. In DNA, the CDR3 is TGCAGCGTTCCCGGGACTAAGCAAGAGACCCAGTACTTC.

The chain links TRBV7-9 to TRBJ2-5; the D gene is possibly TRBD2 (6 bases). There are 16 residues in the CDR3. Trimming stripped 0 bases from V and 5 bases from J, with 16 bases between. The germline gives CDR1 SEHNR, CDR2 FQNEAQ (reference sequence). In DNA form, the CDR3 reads TGTGCCAGCAGCTTAGCAGTTGCACTAGCCACCGAGACCCAGTACTTC. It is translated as CASSLAVALATETQYF.

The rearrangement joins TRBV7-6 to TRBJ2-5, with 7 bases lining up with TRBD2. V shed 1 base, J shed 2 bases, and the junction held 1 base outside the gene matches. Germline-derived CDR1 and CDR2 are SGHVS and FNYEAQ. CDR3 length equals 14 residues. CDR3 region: CASSLEGLQETQYF. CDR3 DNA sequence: TGTGCCAGCAGCTTAGAGGGACTACAAGAGACCCAGTACTTC.

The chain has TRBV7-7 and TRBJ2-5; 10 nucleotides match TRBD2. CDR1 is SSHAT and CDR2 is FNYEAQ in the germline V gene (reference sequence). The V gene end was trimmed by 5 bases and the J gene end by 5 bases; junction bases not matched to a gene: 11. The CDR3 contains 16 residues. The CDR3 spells CASSRASGGAMETQYF. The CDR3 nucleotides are TGTGCCAGCAGCCGTGCAAGCGGGGGGGCCATGGAGACCCAGTACTTC. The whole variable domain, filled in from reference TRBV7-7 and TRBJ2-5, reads GAGVSQSPRYKVTKRGQDVTLRCDPISSHATLYWYQQALGQGPEFLTYFNYEAQPDKSGLPSDRFSAERPEGSISTLTIQRTEQRDSAMYRCASSRASGGAMETQYFGPGTRLLVL.

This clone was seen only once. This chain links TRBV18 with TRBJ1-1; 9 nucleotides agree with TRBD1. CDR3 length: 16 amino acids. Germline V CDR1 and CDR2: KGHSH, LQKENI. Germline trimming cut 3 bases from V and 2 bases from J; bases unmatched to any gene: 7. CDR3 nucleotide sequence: TGTGCCAGCTCACCGGGGACAGGGTTTAGCAACACTGAAGCTTTCTTT. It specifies CASSPGTGFSNTEAFF. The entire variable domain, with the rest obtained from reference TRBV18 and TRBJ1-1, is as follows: NAGVMQNPRHLVRRRGQEARLRCSPMKGHSHVYWYRQLPEEGLKFMVYLQKENIIDESGMPKERFSAEFPKEGPSILRIQQVVRGDSAAYFCASSPGTGFSNTEAFFGQGTRLTVV.

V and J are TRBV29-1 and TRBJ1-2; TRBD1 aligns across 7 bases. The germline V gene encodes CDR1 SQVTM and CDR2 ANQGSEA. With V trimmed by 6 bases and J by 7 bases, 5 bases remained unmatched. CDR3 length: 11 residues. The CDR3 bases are TGCAGCGTAGTGGACAGGAGTGGCTACACCTTC. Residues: CSVVDRSGYTF.

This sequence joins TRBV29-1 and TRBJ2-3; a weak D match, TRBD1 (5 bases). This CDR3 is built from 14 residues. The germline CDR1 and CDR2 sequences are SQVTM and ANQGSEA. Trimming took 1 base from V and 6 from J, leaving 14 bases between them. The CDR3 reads CSVEGTEGADTQYF. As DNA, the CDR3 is TGCAGCGTTGAAGGGACCGAAGGGGCGGATACGCAGTATTTT.

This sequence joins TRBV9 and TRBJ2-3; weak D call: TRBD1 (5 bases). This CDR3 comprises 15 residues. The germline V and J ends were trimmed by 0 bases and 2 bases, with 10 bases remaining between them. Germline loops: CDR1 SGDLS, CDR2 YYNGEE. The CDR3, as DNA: TGTGCCAGCAGCGTAGGCCAGGGCAACACAGATACGCAGTATTTT. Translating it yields CASSVGQGNTDTQYF. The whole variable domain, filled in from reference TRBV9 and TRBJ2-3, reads DSGVTQTPKHLITATGQRVTLRCSPRSGDLSVYWYQQSLDQGLQFLIQYYNGEERAKGNILERFSAQQFPDLHSELNLSSLELGDSALYFCASSVGQGNTDTQYFGPGTRLTVL.

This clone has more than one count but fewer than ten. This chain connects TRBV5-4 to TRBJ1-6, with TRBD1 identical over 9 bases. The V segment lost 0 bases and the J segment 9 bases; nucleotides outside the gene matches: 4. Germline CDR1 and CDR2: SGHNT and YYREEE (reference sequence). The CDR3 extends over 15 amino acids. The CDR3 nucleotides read TGTGCCAGCAGCTTGGGGGACAGGGCGGCTTCACCCCTCCACTTT. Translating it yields CASSLGDRAASPLHF.

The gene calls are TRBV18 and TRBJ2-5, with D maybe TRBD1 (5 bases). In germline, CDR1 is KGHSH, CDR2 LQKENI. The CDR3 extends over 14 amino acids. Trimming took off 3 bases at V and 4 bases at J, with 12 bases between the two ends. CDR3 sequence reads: CASSPLKGAETQYF. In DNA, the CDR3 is TGTGCCAGCTCACCCCTTAAAGGGGCAGAGACCCAGTACTTC.

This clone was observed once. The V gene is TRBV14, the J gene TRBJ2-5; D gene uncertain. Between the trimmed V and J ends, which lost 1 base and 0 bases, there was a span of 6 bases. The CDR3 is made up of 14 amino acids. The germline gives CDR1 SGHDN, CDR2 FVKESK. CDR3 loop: CASSQVRYQETQYF. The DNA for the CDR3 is TGTGCCAGCAGCCAAGTGAGGTACCAAGAGACCCAGTACTTC. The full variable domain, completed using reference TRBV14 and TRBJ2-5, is EAGVTQFPSHSVIEKGQTVTLRCDPISGHDNLYWYRRVMGKEIKFLLHFVKESKQDESGMPNNRFLAERTGGTYSTLKVQPAELEDSGVYFCASSQVRYQETQYFGPGTRLLVL.

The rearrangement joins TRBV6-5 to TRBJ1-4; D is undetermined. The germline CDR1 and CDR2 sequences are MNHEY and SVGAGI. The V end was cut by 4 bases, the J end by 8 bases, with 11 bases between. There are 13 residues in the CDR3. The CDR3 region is CASSSMHFEKLFF. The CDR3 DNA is TGTGCCAGCAGTTCTATGCATTTCGAAAAACTGTTTTTT.

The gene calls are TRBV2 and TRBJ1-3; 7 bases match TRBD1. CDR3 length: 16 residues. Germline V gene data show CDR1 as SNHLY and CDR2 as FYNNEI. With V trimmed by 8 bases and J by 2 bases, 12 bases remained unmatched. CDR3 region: CASAFGTAVAGNTIYF. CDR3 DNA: TGTGCCAGCGCCTTTGGGACAGCAGTTGCTGGAAACACCATATATTTT.

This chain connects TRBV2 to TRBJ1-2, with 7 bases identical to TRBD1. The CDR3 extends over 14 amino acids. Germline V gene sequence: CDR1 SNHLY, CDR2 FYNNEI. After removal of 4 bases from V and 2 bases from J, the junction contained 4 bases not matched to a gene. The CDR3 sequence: CASSVGTDNYGYTF. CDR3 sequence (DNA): TGTGCCAGCAGTGTAGGGACAGACAACTATGGCTACACCTTC.

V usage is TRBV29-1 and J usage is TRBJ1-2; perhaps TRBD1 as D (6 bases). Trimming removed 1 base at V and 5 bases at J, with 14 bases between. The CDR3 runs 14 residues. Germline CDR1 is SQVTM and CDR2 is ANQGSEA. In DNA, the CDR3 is TGCAGCGTTGAAGTGTGGGGACACCTATATGGCTACACCTTC. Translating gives CSVEVWGHLYGYTF.

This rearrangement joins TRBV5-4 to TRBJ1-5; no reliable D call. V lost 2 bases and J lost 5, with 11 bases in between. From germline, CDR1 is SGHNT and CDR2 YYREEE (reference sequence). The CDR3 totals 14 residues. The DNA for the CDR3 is TGTGCCAGCAGCTTATCCCCGGTCGATCAGCCCCAGCATTTT. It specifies CASSLSPVDQPQHF.

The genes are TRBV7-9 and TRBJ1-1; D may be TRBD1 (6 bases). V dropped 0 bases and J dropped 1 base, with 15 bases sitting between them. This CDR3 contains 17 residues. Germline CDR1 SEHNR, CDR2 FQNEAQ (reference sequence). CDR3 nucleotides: TGTGCCAGCAGCTTAGCTCGGGGGGGCTTTTCGAACACTGAAGCTTTCTTT. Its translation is CASSLARGGFSNTEAFF.

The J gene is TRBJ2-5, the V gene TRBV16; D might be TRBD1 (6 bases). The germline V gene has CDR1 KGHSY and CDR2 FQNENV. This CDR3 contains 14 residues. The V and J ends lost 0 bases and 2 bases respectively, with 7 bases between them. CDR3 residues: CASSQSQGQETQYF. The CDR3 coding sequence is TGTGCCAGCAGCCAATCCCAGGGGCAAGAGACCCAGTACTTC.

The CDR3 is CASSLDRGELFF. CDR3 bases: TGTGCCAGCAGCTTAGATCGTGGGGAGCTGTTTTTT. The rearrangement uses TRBV11-3 and TRBJ2-2; D unclear. The CDR3 sequence is 12 residues long. CDR1 is SGHNT and CDR2 is YENEEA in the germline V gene. Trimming took 0 bases from V and 8 from J, leaving 4 bases between them.

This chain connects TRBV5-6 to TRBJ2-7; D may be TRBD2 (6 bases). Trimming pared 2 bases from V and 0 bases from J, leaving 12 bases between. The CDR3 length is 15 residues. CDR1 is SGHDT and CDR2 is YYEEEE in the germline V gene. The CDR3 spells CASSFPGLSSYEQYF. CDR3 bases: TGTGCCAGCAGCTTCCCGGGACTGTCCTCCTACGAGCAGTACTTC.

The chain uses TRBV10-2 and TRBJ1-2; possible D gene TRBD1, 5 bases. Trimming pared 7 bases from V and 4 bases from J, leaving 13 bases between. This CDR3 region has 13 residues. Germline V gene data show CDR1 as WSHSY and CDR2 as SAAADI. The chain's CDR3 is CASTDPRGYGYTF. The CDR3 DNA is TGCGCCAGCACTGATCCAAGGGGCTATGGCTACACCTTC.

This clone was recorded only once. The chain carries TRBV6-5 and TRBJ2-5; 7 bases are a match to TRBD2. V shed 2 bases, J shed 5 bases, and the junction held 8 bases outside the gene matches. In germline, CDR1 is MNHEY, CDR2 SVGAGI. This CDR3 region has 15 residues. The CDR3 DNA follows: TGTGCCAGCAGTTACGCGGGGGAAGGGTTGGAGACCCAGTACTTC. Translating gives CASSYAGEGLETQYF.

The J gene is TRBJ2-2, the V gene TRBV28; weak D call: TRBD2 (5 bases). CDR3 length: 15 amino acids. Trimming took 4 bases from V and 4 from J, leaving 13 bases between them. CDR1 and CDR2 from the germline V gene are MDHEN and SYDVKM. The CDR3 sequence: CASSYRRAITGELFF. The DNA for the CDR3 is TGTGCCAGCAGTTACCGGCGGGCTATCACCGGGGAGCTGTTTTTT. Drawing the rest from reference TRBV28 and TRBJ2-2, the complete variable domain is DVKVTQSSRYLVKRTGEKVFLECVQDMDHENMFWYRQDPGLGLRLIYFSYDVKMKEKGDIPEGYSVSREKKERFSLILESASTNQTSMYLCASSYRRAITGELFFGEGSRLTVL.

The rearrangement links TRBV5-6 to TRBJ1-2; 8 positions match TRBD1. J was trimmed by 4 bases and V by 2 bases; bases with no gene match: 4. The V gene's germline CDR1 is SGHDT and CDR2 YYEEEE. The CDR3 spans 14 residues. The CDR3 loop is CASSFRDRLYGYTF. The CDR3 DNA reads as TGTGCCAGCAGCTTTCGGGACAGGCTCTATGGCTACACCTTC.

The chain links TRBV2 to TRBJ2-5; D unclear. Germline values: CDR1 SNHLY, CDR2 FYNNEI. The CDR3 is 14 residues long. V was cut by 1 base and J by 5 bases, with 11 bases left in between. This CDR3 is CASSEGISRETQYF. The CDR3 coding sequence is TGTGCCAGCAGTGAAGGTATTAGCCGGGAGACCCAGTACTTC.

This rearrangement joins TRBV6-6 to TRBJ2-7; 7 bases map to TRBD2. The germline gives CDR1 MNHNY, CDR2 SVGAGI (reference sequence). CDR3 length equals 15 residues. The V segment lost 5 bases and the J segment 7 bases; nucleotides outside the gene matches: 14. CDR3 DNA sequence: TGTGCCAGCAGTCCGGGGAGGGAGGGGCCCCTTGAGCAGTACTTC. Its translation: CASSPGREGPLEQYF.

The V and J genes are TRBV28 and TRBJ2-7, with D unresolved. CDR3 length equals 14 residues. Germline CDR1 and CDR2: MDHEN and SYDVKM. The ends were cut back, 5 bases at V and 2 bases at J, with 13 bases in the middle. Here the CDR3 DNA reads TGTGCCAGCAGTACCACACAGTTTACCTACGAGCAGTACTTC. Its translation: CASSTTQFTYEQYF.

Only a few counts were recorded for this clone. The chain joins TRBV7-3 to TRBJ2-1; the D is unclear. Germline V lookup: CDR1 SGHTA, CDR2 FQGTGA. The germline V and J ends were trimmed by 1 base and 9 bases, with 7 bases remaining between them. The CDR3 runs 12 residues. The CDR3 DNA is TGTGCCAGCAGCTTAAGTGGAGTTGAGCAGTTCTTC. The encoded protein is CASSLSGVEQFF.

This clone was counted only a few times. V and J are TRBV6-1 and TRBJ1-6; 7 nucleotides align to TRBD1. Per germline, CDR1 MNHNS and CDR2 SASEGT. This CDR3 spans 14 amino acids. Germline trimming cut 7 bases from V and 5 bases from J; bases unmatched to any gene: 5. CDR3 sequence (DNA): TGTGCCAGCACACTTGACAGGGATAATTCACCCCTCCACTTT. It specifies CASTLDRDNSPLHF.

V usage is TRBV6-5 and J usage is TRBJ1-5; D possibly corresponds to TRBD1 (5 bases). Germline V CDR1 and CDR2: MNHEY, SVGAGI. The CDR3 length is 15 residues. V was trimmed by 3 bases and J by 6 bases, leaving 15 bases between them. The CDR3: CASSYDAGQSQPQHF. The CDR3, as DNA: TGTGCCAGCAGTTATGATGCAGGGCAGTCTCAGCCCCAGCATTTT.

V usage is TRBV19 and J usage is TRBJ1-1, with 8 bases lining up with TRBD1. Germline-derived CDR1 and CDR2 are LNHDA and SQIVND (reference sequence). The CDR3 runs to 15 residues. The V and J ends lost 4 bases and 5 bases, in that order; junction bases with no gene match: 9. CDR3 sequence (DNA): TGTGCCAGTAGTACCCAGGGGGCGGCGAATACTGAAGCTTTCTTT. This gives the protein CASSTQGAANTEAFF. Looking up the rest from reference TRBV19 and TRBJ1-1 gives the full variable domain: DGGITQSPKYLFRKEGQNVTLSCEQNLNHDAMYWYRQDPGQGLRLIYYSQIVNDFQKGDIAEGYSVSREKKESFPLTVTSAQKNPTAFYLCASSTQGAANTEAFFGQGTRLTVV.

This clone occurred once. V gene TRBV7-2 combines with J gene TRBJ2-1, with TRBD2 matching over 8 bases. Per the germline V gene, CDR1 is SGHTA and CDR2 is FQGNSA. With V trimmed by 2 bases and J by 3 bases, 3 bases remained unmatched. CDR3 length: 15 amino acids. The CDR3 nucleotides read TGTGCCAGCAGCTTAAGCGGGGGCAACTACAATGAGCAGTTCTTC. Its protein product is CASSLSGGNYNEQFF.